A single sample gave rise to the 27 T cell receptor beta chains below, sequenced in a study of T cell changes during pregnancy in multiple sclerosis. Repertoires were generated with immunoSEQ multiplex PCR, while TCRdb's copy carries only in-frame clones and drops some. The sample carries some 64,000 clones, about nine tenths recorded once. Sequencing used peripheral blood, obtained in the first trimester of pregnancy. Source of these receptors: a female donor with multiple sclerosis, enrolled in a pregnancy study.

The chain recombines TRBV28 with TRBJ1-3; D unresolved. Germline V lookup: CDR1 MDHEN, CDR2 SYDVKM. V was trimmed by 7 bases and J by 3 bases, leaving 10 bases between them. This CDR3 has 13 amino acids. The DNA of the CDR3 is TGTGCCAGCACCCCCGGAGTTGGAAACACCATATATTTT. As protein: CASTPGVGNTIYF.

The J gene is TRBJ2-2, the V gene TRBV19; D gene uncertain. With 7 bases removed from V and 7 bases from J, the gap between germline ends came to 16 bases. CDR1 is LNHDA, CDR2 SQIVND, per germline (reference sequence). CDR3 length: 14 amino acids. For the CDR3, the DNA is TGTGCCAGTAAAAGTCCCCCGCGTGTCGGGGAGCTGTTTTTT. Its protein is CASKSPPRVGELFF.

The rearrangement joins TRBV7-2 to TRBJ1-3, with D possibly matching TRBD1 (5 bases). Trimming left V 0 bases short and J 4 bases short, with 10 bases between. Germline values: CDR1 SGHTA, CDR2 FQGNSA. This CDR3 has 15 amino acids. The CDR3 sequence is CASSLAAGSGNTIYF. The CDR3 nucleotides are TGTGCCAGCAGCTTAGCGGCAGGGTCAGGAAACACCATATATTTT.

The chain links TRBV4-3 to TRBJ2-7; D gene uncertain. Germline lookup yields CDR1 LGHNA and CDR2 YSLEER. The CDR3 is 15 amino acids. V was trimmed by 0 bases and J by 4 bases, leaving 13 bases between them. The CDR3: CASSQEAVVGYEQYF. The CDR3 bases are TGCGCCAGCAGCCAAGAAGCAGTAGTCGGGTACGAGCAGTACTTC.

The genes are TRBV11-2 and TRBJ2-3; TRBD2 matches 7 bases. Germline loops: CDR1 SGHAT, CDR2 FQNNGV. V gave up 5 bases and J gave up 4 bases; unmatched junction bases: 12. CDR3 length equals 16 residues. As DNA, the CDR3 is TGTGCCAGCAGCCCGGGACTACAGTACCAGTCAGATACGCAGTATTTT. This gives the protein CASSPGLQYQSDTQYF.

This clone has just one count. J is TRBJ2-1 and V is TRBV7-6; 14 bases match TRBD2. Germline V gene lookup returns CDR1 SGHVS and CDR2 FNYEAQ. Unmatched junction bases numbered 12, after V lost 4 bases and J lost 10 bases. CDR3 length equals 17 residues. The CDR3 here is CASSSRLAGGPLREQFF. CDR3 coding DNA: TGTGCCAGCAGCTCCCGACTAGCGGGAGGGCCCTTACGAGAGCAGTTCTTC.

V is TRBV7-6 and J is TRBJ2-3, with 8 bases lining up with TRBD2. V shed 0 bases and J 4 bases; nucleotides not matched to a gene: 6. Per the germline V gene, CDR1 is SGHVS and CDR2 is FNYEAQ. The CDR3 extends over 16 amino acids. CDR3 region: CASSLAGTSISDTQYF. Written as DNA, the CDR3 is TGTGCCAGCAGCTTAGCCGGGACTAGTATTTCAGATACGCAGTATTTT.

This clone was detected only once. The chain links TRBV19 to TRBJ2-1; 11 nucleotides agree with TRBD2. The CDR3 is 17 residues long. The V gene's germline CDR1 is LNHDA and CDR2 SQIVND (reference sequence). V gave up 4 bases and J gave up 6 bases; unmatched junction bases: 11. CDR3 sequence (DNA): TGTGCCAGTAGTACTGGACTAGCGGGTATCAAATCCAATGAGCAGTTCTTC. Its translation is CASSTGLAGIKSNEQFF.

The CDR3 spells CASSQQHIAEEETQYF. The CDR3, as DNA: TGCGCCAGCAGCCAACAGCATATAGCGGAGGAAGAGACCCAGTACTTC. The gene calls are TRBV5-1 and TRBJ2-5; TRBD2 is a possible D gene (6 bases). In germline, CDR1 is SGHRS, CDR2 YFSETQ. Between the trimmed V and J ends, which lost 4 bases and 3 bases, there was a span of 19 bases. This CDR3 comprises 16 residues.

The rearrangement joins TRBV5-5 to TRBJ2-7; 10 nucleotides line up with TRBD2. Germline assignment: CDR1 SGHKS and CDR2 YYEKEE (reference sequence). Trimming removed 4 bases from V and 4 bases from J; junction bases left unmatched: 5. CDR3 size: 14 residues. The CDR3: CASSILAGWYEQYF. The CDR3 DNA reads TGTGCCAGCAGCATACTAGCGGGATGGTACGAGCAGTACTTC.

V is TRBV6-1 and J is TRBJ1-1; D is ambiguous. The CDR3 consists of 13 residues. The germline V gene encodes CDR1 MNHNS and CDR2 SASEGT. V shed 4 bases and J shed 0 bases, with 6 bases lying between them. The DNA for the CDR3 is TGTGCCAGCAGTGCGGGAATGAACACTGAAGCTTTCTTT. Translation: CASSAGMNTEAFF.

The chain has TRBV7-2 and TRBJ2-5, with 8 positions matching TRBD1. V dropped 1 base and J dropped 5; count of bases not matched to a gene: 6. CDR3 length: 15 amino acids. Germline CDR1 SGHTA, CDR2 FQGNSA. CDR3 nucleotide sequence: TGTGCCAGCAGCTTAGGCAGGGGGCGACGGGAGACCCAGTACTTC. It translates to CASSLGRGRRETQYF.

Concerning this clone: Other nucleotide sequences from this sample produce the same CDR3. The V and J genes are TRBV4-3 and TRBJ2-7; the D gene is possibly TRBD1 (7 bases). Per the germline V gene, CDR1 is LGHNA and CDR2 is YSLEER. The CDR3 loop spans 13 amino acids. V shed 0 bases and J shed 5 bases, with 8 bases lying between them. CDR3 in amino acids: CASSQDRGDEQYF. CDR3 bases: TGCGCCAGCAGCCAAGACAGGGGGGACGAGCAGTACTTC.

CDR3 region: CASSLGIQESSGANVLTF. The CDR3 nucleotides read TGTGCCAGCAGCTTAGGAATCCAGGAAAGCTCTGGGGCCAACGTCCTGACTTTC. The chain links TRBV7-2 to TRBJ2-6, with D unclear. From germline, CDR1 is SGHTA and CDR2 FQGNSA. The CDR3 is made up of 18 amino acids. The V gene lost 1 base and the J gene lost 0 bases, with 13 bases spanning the gap.

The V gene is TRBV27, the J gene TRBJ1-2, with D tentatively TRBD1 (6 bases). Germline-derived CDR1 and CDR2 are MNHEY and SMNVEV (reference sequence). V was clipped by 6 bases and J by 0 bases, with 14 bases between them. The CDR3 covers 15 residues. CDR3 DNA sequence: TGTGCCAGCAGATCAGACAGGCGGACTAACTATGGCTACACCTTC. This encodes CASRSDRRTNYGYTF.

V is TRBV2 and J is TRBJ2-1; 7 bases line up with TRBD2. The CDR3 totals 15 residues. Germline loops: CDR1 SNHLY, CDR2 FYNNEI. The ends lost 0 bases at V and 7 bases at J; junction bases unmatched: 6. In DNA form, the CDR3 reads TGTGCCAGCAGTGAAGCGTGGCGGGAGATTAATGAGCAGTTCTTC. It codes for CASSEAWREINEQFF.

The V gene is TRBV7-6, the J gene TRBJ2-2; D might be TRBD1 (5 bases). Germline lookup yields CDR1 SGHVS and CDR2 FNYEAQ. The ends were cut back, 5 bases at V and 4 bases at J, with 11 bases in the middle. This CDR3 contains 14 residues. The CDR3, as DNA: TGTGCCAGCAGCCTCGCAGGGCCCACCGGGGAGCTGTTTTTT. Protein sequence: CASSLAGPTGELFF.

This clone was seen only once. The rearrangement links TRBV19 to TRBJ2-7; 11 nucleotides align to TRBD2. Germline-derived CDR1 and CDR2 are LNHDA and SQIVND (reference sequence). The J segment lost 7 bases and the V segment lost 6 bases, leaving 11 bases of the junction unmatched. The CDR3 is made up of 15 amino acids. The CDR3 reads CASSVSGRAFIEQYF. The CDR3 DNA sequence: TGTGCCAGTAGCGTTAGCGGGAGGGCCTTCATTGAGCAGTACTTC.

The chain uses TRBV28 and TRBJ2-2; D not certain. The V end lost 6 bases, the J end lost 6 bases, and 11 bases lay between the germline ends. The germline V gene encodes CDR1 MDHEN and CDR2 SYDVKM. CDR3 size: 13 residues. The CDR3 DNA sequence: TGTGCCAGCAGCCCCGGGTTCTCCGGGGAGCTGTTTTTT. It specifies CASSPGFSGELFF.

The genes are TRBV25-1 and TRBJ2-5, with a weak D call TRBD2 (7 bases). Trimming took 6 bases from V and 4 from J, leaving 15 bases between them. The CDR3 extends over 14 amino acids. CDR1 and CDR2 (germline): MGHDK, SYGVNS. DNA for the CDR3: TGTGCCAGCAGGGGGGGGGCAGGGCGAGAGACCCAGTACTTC. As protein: CASRGGAGRETQYF.

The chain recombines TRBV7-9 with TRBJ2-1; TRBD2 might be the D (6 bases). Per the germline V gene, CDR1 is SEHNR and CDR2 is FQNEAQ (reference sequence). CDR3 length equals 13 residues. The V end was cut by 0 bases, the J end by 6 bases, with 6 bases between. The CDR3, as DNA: TGTGCCAGCAGCTTAGCGGGGGGCAATGAGCAGTTCTTC. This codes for CASSLAGGNEQFF.

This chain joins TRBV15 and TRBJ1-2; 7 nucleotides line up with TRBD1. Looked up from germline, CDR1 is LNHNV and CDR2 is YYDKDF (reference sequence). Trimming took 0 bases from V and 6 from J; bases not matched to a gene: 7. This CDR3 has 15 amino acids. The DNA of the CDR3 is TGTGCCACCAGCAGAGAAGACAGGGTACTGGATGGCTACACCTTC. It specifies CATSREDRVLDGYTF. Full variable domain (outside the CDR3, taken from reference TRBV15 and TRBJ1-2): DAMVIQNPRYQVTQFGKPVTLSCSQTLNHNVMYWYQQKSSQAPKLLFHYYDKDFNNEADTPDNFQSRRPNTSFCFLDIRSPGLGDTAMYLCATSREDRVLDGYTFGSGTRLTVV.

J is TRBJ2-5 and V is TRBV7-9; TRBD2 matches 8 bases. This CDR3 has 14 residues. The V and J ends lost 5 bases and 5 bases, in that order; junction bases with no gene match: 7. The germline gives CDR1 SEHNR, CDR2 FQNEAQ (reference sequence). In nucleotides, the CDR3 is TGTGCCAGCAGCCGCGGGGGGTCCGGGGAGACCCAGTACTTC. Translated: CASSRGGSGETQYF.

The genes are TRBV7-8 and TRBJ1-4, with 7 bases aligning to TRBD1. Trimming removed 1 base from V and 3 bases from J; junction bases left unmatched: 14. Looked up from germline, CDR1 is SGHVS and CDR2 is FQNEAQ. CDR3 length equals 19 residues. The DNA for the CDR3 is TGTGCCAGCAGCTTAGGTGTCGGACAGGTCGAATCGGCTAATGAAAAACTGTTTTTT. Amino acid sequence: CASSLGVGQVESANEKLFF.

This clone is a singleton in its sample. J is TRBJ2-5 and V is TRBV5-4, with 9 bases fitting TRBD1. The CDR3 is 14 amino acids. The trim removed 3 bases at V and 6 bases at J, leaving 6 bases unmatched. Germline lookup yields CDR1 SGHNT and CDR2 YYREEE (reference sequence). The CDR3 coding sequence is TGTGCCAGCAGCTCGGGACAGGGTAGGAAGACCCAGTACTTC. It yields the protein CASSSGQGRKTQYF.

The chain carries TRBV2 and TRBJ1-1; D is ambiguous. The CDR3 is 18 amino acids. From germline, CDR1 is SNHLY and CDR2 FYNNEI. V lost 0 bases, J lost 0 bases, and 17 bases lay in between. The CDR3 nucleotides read TGTGCCAGCAGTGAAGCGCGATCACTCGAGATCATGAACACTGAAGCTTTCTTT. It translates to CASSEARSLEIMNTEAFF.

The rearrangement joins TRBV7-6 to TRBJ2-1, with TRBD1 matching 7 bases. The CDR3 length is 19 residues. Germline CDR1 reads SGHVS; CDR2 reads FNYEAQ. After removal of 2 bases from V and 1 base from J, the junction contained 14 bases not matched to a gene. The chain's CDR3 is CASSLSNFGAGGSYNEQFF. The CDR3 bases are TGTGCCAGCAGCTTATCCAATTTTGGGGCAGGGGGATCCTACAATGAGCAGTTCTTC. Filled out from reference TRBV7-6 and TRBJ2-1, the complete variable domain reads GAGVSQSPRYKVTKRGQDVALRCDPISGHVSLYWYRQALGQGPEFLTYFNYEAQQDKSGLPNDRFSAERPEGSISTLTIQRTEQRDSAMYRCASSLSNFGAGGSYNEQFFGPGTRLTVL.